A selection of T cell receptor beta chains follows, all from one sample in a study of blood T cell repertoires in COVID-19. Profiling relied on immunoSEQ multiplex PCR, and the TCRdb table lists in-frame clones only, not all of them. In the table there are roughly 40,000 clones, 75% to 85% of which are singletons. Specimen: peripheral blood. These receptor sequences come from a man older than 75 with acute or convalescent COVID-19. The CDR3 runs from the conserved cysteine through the conserved F or W. The D gene is left open where the match is weak. The listing skips clone size in some rows; elsewhere it reads once, few, many or a size class.

j_gene,d_gene,abundance,v_gene,CDR3aa,CDR3nt
TRBJ1-6,NA,NA,TRBV5-1,CASSLDSNSPLHF,TGCGCCAGCAGCTTGGACTCCAATTCACCCCTCCACTTT
TRBJ1-2,NA,NA,TRBV14,CASSPTDISTIRGYGYTF,TGTGCCAGCAGCCCCACGGACATTTCTACTATTCGCGGCTATGGCTACACCTTC
TRBJ2-3,TRBD2,NA,TRBV27,CASSRLLAGDSTDTQYF,TGTGCCAGCAGTAGGTTGCTAGCGGGAGATTCCACAGATACGCAGTATTTT
TRBJ1-5,NA,few,TRBV28,CASSTTMTGNQPQHF,TGTGCCAGCAGTACCACAATGACAGGTAATCAGCCCCAGCATTTT
TRBJ2-7,TRBD1,NA,TRBV5-4,CASSLGQGASYEQYF,TGTGCCAGCAGCTTGGGACAGGGGGCTTCCTACGAGCAGTACTTC
TRBJ2-2,TRBD1,NA,TRBV24-1,CATSRQGGTGELFF,TGTGCCACCAGTCGACAGGGTGGCACCGGGGAGCTGTTTTTT
TRBJ2-3,TRBD2,NA,TRBV6-6,CASMGGLLNF,TGTGCCAGCATGGGAGGGCTATTGAATTTT
TRBJ2-7,NA,NA,TRBV7-9,CASSASGGGYEQYF,TGTGCCAGCAGCGCCTCCGGTGGGGGGTACGAGCAGTACTTC
TRBJ1-1,TRBD1,NA,TRBV3-1/TRBV3-2,CASSQVGQGGTEAFF,TGTGCCAGCAGCCAAGTGGGACAGGGAGGGACTGAAGCTTTCTTT
TRBJ2-5,TRBD1,NA,TRBV5-8,CASSRDRDVETQYF,TGTGCCAGCAGCCGGGACAGGGATGTGGAGACCCAGTACTTC
TRBJ2-1,TRBD2,NA,TRBV5-1,CASSLEASGVNEQFF,TGCGCCAGCAGCTTGGAGGCTAGCGGGGTCAATGAGCAGTTCTTC
TRBJ1-4,NA,once,TRBV18,CASSPPAGREKLFF,TGTGCCAGCTCACCACCGGCAGGGAGGGAAAAACTGTTTTTT
TRBJ2-2,NA,NA,TRBV11-2,CASSLPAGELFF,TGTGCCAGCAGCTTACCCGCCGGGGAGCTGTTTTTT